This T cell receptor (beta chain) came from a study of early T cells in non-severe SARS-CoV-2 infection. Overall study context: Chains were not paired, and sequencing was done on bulk RNA from unsorted whole blood.

Ten or more counts support this clonotype. The library protocol tagged individual cDNA molecules with unique molecular identifiers. TCRdb re-derived calls from the 5' RACE reads in MiXCR, one entry per CDR3 protein. This table has about 11,000 distinct CDR3 sequences, over 4% appearing once. The sample was whole blood. The TCR was taken from an adult who was a healthcare worker with PCR-confirmed SARS-CoV-2 infection or an uninfected control (not recorded which).

Here the CDR3 DNA reads TGTGCCAGCAGTGAATCTCTTGGGGAGAACACTGAAGCTTTCTTT. It codes for CASSESLGENTEAFF. V is TRBV25-1 and J is TRBJ1-1; no reliable D call. Trimming removed 1 base at V and 1 base at J, with 10 bases between. The CDR3 has 15 residues. The germline gives CDR1 MGHDK, CDR2 SYGVNS.